This T cell receptor (beta chain) stems from a study of blood T cells in healthy people across ages. This clonotype was seen only a few times. A second PCR of about 7 to 12 cycles used a sample-barcoded 5' primer and a J-beta primer mix. TCRdb itself ran the 5' RACE reads through MiXCR, one entry per CDR3 protein. The top ten hold about 0.8% of the sample, which has around 1,000,000 distinct CDR3 sequences, approximately 26% seen once. Germline assignment: CDR1 SGHDN and CDR2 FVKESK. V was pared by 4 bases and J by 2 bases, with 13 bases between. This CDR3 comprises 15 residues. The data also belong to a second study, concerning T cells of mothers and their children. That source reports: cDNA was made from all extracted RNA, around 1.5 ug per 15 ul.

The chain couples TRBV14 to TRBJ2-3, with D perhaps matching TRBD2 (6 bases). The clonotype was recovered from a girl aged 2 to 9 in good health. Sequencing was done on a sample of blood. This CDR3 is CASSLRRGATDTQYF. The CDR3 DNA is TGTGCCAGCAGCCTTCGGCGCGGGGCCACAGATACGCAGTATTTT.